This TCR beta chain emerged from a study of cytomegalovirus exposure and HLA in healthy donors (dated by TCRdb to between 2016 and 2019). In terms of the full investigation: An earlier analysis of roughly 570 of the donors reported approximately 280 Gb of sequence data and about 120 million unique TCR beta sequences obtained from about 180 million T cells. Roughly 300 gigabases of sequencing data and around 85 million unique TCR sequences made up an early release that covered several hundred HLA-typed donors. Of the roughly 420 genotyped donors, 75% to 85% were placed in the genetic ancestry cluster associated with self-reported Caucasian donors. The study aimed to test whether cataloging public T cell receptors could reveal signatures of past pathogen exposure. The study profiled the T cell repertoires of about 720 subjects by immunosequencing and related them to cytomegalovirus serostatus. Along with the approximately 600-subject first cohort, a separate validation cohort of over a hundred different subjects was used. To predict cytomegalovirus infection status, the study combined high-throughput TCR immunosequencing, statistical association of individual TCRs with disease status, and machine learning. A later analysis re-examined previously published TCR beta repertoires from roughly 650 donors and added high-resolution HLA genotyping to investigate patterns of TCR occurrence. Rather than using new phenotypic data, the later analysis identified candidate immune exposures from TCR beta sequences and from how often those sequences occurred across donors. An earlier analysis of about 600 of the donors used high-throughput TCR beta sequencing to judge whether each TCR beta V gene segment behaved as functional or pseudogenic. Alongside the repertoire data, information on donor age, sex, ethnicity and CMV serostatus was compiled. A later genetic analysis took genome-wide SNP genotypes for about three fifths of the roughly 670 donors and used that subset as a discovery cohort. All discovery cohort repertoires had been generated using a single sequencing platform. Class I and class II HLA loci were covered by the typing at four-digit resolution. Typing coverage differed by locus: A, B, C, DRB1 and DQB1 were typed in roughly 629-640 donors, DQA1 in 522, DPA1 in nearly 610, and DPB1 in just under 480. Four to six DR-DQ haplotypes were handled as single units for association and clustering, since linkage in the cohort was strong. Among 398 genotyped donors of the cohort, an average of roughly 240,000 unique TCR beta nucleotide sequences were sequenced per donor, about a sixth of them non-productive. Overall study results and their limits: A later analysis reported that several top co-occurrence clusters appeared linked to parvovirus B19, influenza, CMV and Epstein-Barr virus. A later analysis associated 15,000 or so TCR beta sequences with specific HLA alleles at a false discovery rate of 0.05. A further reported finding was that TCR beta sequences accurately predicted the HLA-A and HLA-B alleles for most subjects in the first cohort. The presence/absence analyses assumed that sequencing depth was roughly uniform across donors, and that assumption may not be true. The study gave a list of 150 to 200 TCR beta chains associated with cytomegalovirus. Compared with equally common non-associated chains, HLA-associated TCR beta chains in a later analysis were more clonally expanded and had lower generation probabilities. When HLA alleles, especially DR and DQ, strongly co-occurred, attributing TCR associations to individual alleles was difficult. Most TCR sequences were seen in very few donors, while some public TCRs were found in many individuals. CMV serostatus was the only immune exposure information available for the cohort. Compared with the approximately 720-donor mean, donors in an Asian-associated ancestry cluster had fewer N-insertions in productive TCRs, according to a later genetic analysis. The earlier analysis of 587 of the donors excluded around 17 rarely observed V segments, including chromosome 9 orphons, because counts were too low. This cohort had only TCR beta chains sequenced, and the lack of alpha or paired-chain data limited which features could be detected. In an earlier analysis of more than 500 of the donors, most TCR beta V segments appeared in productive rearrangements about 87% or about 30% of the time, broadly matching IMGT annotations. The authors suggested that the approach could potentially be extended to other disease states and immunological phenotypes. An association between a missense DCLRE1C variant and V-gene and J-gene trimming of TCR beta chains was found in a later genetic analysis and replicated in an independent cohort. A cluster of highly shared sequence variants was judged likely to represent a technical artifact of the sequencing pipeline. Three of the identified cytomegalovirus-associated TCR beta chains were confirmed in vitro to be specific for cytomegalovirus antigens. Some IMGT-functional V segments, including TRBV6-2 and TRBV6-3, could not be told apart with the 87-base-pair reads, so those segments were excluded. A later analysis found that most CMV-associated TCR beta chains appeared HLA-restricted, with HLA associations seemingly driven largely by CMV exposure. In a later analysis, TCR association rates were found to vary across HLA loci, with the most associated TCRs seen for DRB1 alleles and the fewest for HLA-C alleles. Correlated functional status among segregating V segments might reflect linkage disequilibrium, but an unknown experimental factor could not be ruled out. Because HLA typing was missing for some donors at each locus, association tests included only the typed subset. In both the original and validation cohorts, the classifier was reported to diagnose cytomegalovirus status with high specificity and sensitivity.

This clone appeared once. Its specific antigen is unknown. No much larger clone exists at a distance of one base, and base qualities are not known. The protocol used for the library was the immunoSEQ multiplex PCR assay. The multiplex PCR relied on a mix of 60 forward primers for TCR Vbeta segments and 13 reverse primers for TCR Jbeta segments. Amplification of the CDR3 region of rearranged TCR beta genes was performed with a multiplex PCR assay on genomic DNA. The amplified TCR beta libraries were sequenced on the Illumina HiSeq System as 87-base-pair reads. The study's own analysis went as follows. Across the 500 to 850 repertoires, a later analysis counted tens of millions of unique TCR beta chains, 9 million to 14 million of which were shared by at least two donors. To remove PCR and sequencing errors, raw reads were error-corrected and collapsed into unique sequences using a nearest-neighbor algorithm that merged closely related sequences. CDR3 sequences were aligned to IMGT reference sequences to assign V, D and J gene segments. Each retained sequence needed at least a six-nucleotide match to both a V gene segment and a J gene segment. Rearrangements were classified as productive when the CDR3 lacked stop codons and remained in frame with V and J, and all other rearrangements were classified as non-productive. Following IMGT convention, CDR3 was defined as the stretch from the second conserved V-encoded cysteine up to the conserved J-encoded phenylalanine. The earlier analysis of 587 of the donors excluded any sequence lacking an unambiguous match to a single V gene segment. In an earlier analysis of approximately 590 of the donors, V segments were called functional above 56.7% productive rearrangements and were called segregating when the between-donor standard deviation exceeded 5%. A statistical classification framework was built to diagnose cytomegalovirus status from the catalog of TCR beta chain sequences. In a later analysis, TCR nucleotide sequences were compared against IMGT/GENE-DB human TR gene sequences so that V and J genes could be assigned. A later analysis assigned CDR3 sequences and most-parsimonious VDJ recombination scenarios with the TCRdist pipeline. A later analysis defined each TCR beta chain by its CDR3 amino acid sequence plus V-gene family, and excluded reads lacking a unique V-gene family. To address suspected cross-contamination and a sequencing artifact, a later analysis removed approximately 600 highly shared, low-generation-probability nucleotide sequences. In a later analysis, a clonal expansion index was calculated for each public chain from normalized within-repertoire ranks of inferred template counts. A later analysis computed generation probabilities with a VDJ recombination model fitted to out-of-frame rearrangements, and checked the results against IGoR. Hypergeometric tests were used in a later analysis to score TCR-TCR, TCR-HLA and TCR-CMV co-occurrence, with a repertoire-size bias correction applied to the TCR pairs. In a later analysis, false discovery rates were estimated by permuting HLA or CMV assignments 20 times. A later analysis grouped co-occurring TCRs with DBSCAN, adding TCRdist sequence similarity when clustering within HLA-allele-positive subsets. Co-occurrence clustering excluded repertoires with fewer than 30,000 or more than 120,000 public chains, plus five with anomalous nucleotide sharing. This immuneACCESS table, as held by TCRdb, lists in-frame sequences with V and J called but not all clones. Of the missing ones, under half trace to an unresolved V gene in checked studies; the others have no known cause. Clone size and the V and J calls come from that table; the DNA yielded D and trimming. The sample table lists about 130,000 clones, roughly 80% of them with a count of one. The biggest ten clones account for 3.5% to 4.5% of the sample.

CDR1 SQVTM and CDR2 ANQGSEA are derived from the germline V gene. Taken from cysteine to phenylalanine, the CDR3 has 13 residues. Just CDR3 DNA is preserved here, 39 bases in frame from base 1. V loses 2 bases of germline sequence and J loses 6 bases, and the interval between the two ends is 11 bases. In total, 500 to 700 healthy bone marrow donors made up the cohort. Cohort members were all nominally healthy when sampled, although unrecorded immune exposures were likely present. The donor tested CMV seropositive and was one of the 289 seropositive cohort members. A peripheral blood sample was collected from each donor, and TCR beta sequencing was performed on peripheral blood mononuclear cells. Genomic DNA extraction from the blood cell samples was performed with the Qiagen DNeasy Blood Extraction Kit.

The rearranged segments are TRBV29-1 and TRBJ1-5; perhaps TRBD1 is the D gene, with 6 bases matching. The source of this sequence is a man aged 18 to 35 in good health and CMV-seropositive. Sequences were obtained from PBMCs. The base sequence is TGCAGCGTTGAAACGGGGGGCGGTCAGCCCCAGCATTTT. Its translation is CSVETGGGQPQHF.